The T cell receptor beta chain under discussion was sequenced for a study of early T cells in non-severe SARS-CoV-2 infection. Study in general: Sequencing input comprised bulk RNA from unsorted whole blood; chain pairing was not available. Whole-study findings and limits: Anti-spike CD8 responses were favored in VDJdb matching, and private and CD4 specificities were missed.

Attached unique molecular identifiers marked individual cDNA molecules. A single record per CDR3 protein comes from TCRdb applying MiXCR to the 5' RACE reads. The table has more than 65,000 distinct CDR3 sequences, more than 12% seen once; the top ten hold roughly 3.8%. This clonotype has at least ten counts. Its antigen is as yet unknown. Deletions cut 0 bases from V and 1 base from J, with 9 bases between. The CDR3 has 15 residues. The germline V gene encodes CDR1 GTSNPN and CDR2 SVGIG (reference sequence). The chain joins TRBV30 to TRBJ2-2; TRBD2 might be the D (6 bases). Sequencing used whole blood, obtained at baseline. The receptor was isolated from an adult who was a healthcare worker with PCR-confirmed SARS-CoV-2 infection or an uninfected control (not recorded which). DNA for the CDR3: TGTGCCTGGAGTGTCGGGGGAGGGAACACCGGGGAGCTGTTTTTT. It codes for CAWSVGGGNTGELFF.